This T cell receptor (beta chain) was profiled in a study of blood T cell repertoires in COVID-19. At the level of the study: Collection of acute and convalescent COVID-19 samples took place in the United States, Italy and Spain.

Methods used by the authors: By means of reference gene primer amplification, nucleated cell counts were estimated. Repertoires were generated with immunoSEQ multiplex PCR, while TCRdb's copy carries only in-frame clones and drops some. V and J calls and clone size are given by that table; D and trimming were obtained from the DNA. The data show about 100,000 clones, roughly 90% seen once. Germline values: CDR1 LGHDT, CDR2 YNNKEL (reference sequence). This CDR3 contains 15 residues. The V gene lost 0 bases and the J gene lost 8 bases, with 16 bases spanning the gap. The gene calls are TRBV3-1 (or the pseudogene TRBV3-2) and TRBJ1-1, with a possible D match to TRBD1 (5 bases). The sequencing input was peripheral blood. The sequence was collected from a man aged 50 or older with active COVID-19. The CDR3 DNA sequence: TGTGCCAGCAGCCAAGAAGGGGCGGGGACCTGGGAAGCTTTCTTT. Encoded protein: CASSQEGAGTWEAFF.